The 2 T cell receptor beta chains below were found in one sample sequenced in a study of human T cells and chemical hapten exposure (dated by TCRdb to 2020 to 2023). Library construction relied on RACE. The run used a NextSeq 500. Clones were called with MiXCR by TCRdb after fastp trimmed the public reads at Q25, and only in-frame beta chains were retained. Each entry merges the rows of one CDR3 protein and shows their most common DNA and genes. The sample records approximately 60,000 distinct CDR3 sequences, roughly a tenth of which are singletons. The biggest ten clones account for roughly a tenth of the sample. The sample's time point label, in plain terms: pre-sensitization, week 0. The meaning of the sample's treatment or condition label: therapeutic diphenylcyclopropenone sensitization with weekly scalp DPC. The specimen was whole blood, collected in connection with sensitization to the hapten diphenylcyclopropenone (DPC). The receptors were sampled from a man aged 40-49 years with alopecia areata. Some clones in this sample may be carry-over from other donors' samples.

V usage is TRBV20-1 and J usage is TRBJ2-1; D might be TRBD2 (6 bases). There are 16 residues in the CDR3. CDR1 and CDR2 from the germline V gene are DFQATT and SNEGSKA (reference sequence). V was shortened by 3 bases and J by 7 bases, with 22 bases between the two germline ends. In DNA, the CDR3 is TGCAGTGCTAGCCCACCGACTAGTAGGGGTTGGAATGAGCAGTTCTTC. Its protein is CSASPPTSRGWNEQFF.

This clonotype showed up many times. V is TRBV7-2 and J is TRBJ2-5; D gene unclear. CDR3 size: 13 residues. The germline V gene has CDR1 SGHTA and CDR2 FQGNSA. V lost 1 base to trimming and J lost 3 bases, with 6 bases between them. In DNA, the CDR3 is TGTGCCAGCAGCTTAGGCGTGAAAGAGACCCAGTACTTC. Translated: CASSLGVKETQYF.